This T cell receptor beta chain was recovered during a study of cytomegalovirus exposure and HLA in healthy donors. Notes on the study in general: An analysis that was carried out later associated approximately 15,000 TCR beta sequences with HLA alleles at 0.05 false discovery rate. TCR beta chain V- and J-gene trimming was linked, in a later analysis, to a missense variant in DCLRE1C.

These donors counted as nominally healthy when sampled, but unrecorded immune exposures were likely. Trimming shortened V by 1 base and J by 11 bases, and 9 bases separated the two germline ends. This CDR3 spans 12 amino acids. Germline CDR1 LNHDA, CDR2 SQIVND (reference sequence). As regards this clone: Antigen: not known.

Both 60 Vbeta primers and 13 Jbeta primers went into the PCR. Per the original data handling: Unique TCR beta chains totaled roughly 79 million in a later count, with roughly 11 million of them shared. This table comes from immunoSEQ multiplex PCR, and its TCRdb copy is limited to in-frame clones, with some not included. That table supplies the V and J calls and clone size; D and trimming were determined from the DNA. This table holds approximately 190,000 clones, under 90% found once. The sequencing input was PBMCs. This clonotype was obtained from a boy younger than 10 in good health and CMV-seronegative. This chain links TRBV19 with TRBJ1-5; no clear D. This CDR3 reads CASSIVGEAQHF. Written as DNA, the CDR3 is TGTGCCAGTAGTATAGTTGGGGAGGCCCAGCATTTT.